Each of the 12 T cell receptor beta chains below was sequenced from the same sample in a study of T cells in Graves' hyperthyroidism and ophthalmopathy (dated by TCRdb to between 2017 and 2020). Library preparation was by multiplex PCR. The instrument given in TCRdb is Illumina HiSeq 2000. The TCR beta CDR3 regions were amplified from the RNA transcripts. The TCR CDR3 was subjected to a first round of RT-PCR using the HTBI primer set and the Qiagen OneStep RT-PCR kit. TCRdb reprocessed the public reads (quality trimming at Q25 with fastp, clone calling with MiXCR) and kept in-frame beta chains. Each CDR3 protein gets just one entry, which takes the most common genes and DNA from the rows behind it. This sample comprises approximately 710,000 distinct CDR3 sequences, approximately 15% of them detected only once. Around 15% of the sample lies in the top ten. Sequenced material: blood. The receptors come from a man aged 45 to 65 with Graves' hyperthyroidism.

At least ten counts were recorded for this clonotype. The chain is built from TRBV3-1 and TRBJ2-1, with D tentatively TRBD2 (6 bases). This CDR3 has 17 amino acids. Trimming left V 3 bases short and J 5 bases short, with 20 bases between. The V gene's germline CDR1 is LGHDT and CDR2 YNNKEL (reference sequence). For the CDR3, the DNA is TGTGCCAGCAGCCATGCCTTCGGGCGGGAAAACGACAATGAGCAGTTCTTC. Protein: CASSHAFGRENDNEQFF.

This clonotype was observed at least ten times. The rearrangement uses TRBV7-9 and TRBJ1-2; D gene ambiguous. The V and J ends lost 1 base and 3 bases respectively, with 12 bases between them. CDR3 length: 15 residues. Germline V gene sequence: CDR1 SEHNR, CDR2 FQNEAQ (reference sequence). The CDR3 protein is CASSLEGLADYGYTF. The CDR3 coding sequence is TGTGCCAGCAGCTTAGAAGGCCTCGCGGACTATGGCTACACCTTC. The whole variable domain, filled in from reference TRBV7-9 and TRBJ1-2, reads DTGVSQNPRHKITKRGQNVTFRCDPISEHNRLYWYRQTLGQGPEFLTYFQNEAQLEKSRLLSDRFSAERPKGSFSTLEIQRTEQGDSAMYLCASSLEGLADYGYTFGSGTRLTVV.

In the case of this clonotype: This could be a read error, since a much larger clone is one nucleotide away. The DNA is omitted, as the CDR3 cannot be located on it reliably, and the CDR3 follows TCRdb's listing. The chain uses TRBV11-3 and TRBJ2-5; the table's TRBD1 call for D was not verified on the DNA. The CDR3 sequence runs 16 residues, both termini included. Germline V gene data show CDR1 as SGHNT and CDR2 as YENEEA. The CDR3 spells CASSFGGGTGGETQDF.

V and J are TRBV20-1 and TRBJ1-5; no reliable D call. Trimming shortened V by 1 base and J by 5 bases, and 12 bases separated the two germline ends. CDR3 size: 14 residues. Germline loops: CDR1 DFQATT, CDR2 SNEGSKA (reference sequence). The CDR3 reads CSARGMTPYQPQHF. CDR3 DNA sequence: TGCAGTGCTAGAGGTATGACACCATATCAGCCCCAGCATTTT.

This chain links TRBV5-1 with TRBJ1-5, with D perhaps matching TRBD1 (6 bases). The CDR3 has 13 residues. With 4 bases removed from V and 6 bases from J, the gap between germline ends came to 11 bases. Germline CDR1 is SGHRS and CDR2 is YFSETQ. The CDR3 sequence: CASSGGGGQPQHF. The CDR3 region has the DNA TGCGCCAGCAGCGGAGGGGGGGGTCAGCCCCAGCATTTT.

This clonotype was seen at least ten times. The chain's CDR3 is CASTITGGNTIYF. The CDR3, as DNA: TGTGCCAGCACCATCACAGGCGGAAACACCATATATTTT. This sequence joins TRBV11-2 and TRBJ1-3; a possible D gene is TRBD1 (5 bases). V was pared by 7 bases and J by 4 bases, with 11 bases between. CDR1 and CDR2 from the germline V gene are SGHAT and FQNNGV. The CDR3 runs 13 residues. The whole variable domain, remainder taken from reference TRBV11-2 and TRBJ1-3, is EAGVAQSPRYKIIEKRQSVAFWCNPISGHATLYWYQQILGQGPKLLIQFQNNGVVDDSQLPKDRFSAERLKGVDSTLKIQPAKLEDSAVYLCASTITGGNTIYFGEGSWLTVV.

There are many counts of this clonotype. V usage is TRBV2 and J usage is TRBJ1-2; D uncertain. CDR1 and CDR2 (germline): SNHLY, FYNNEI. This CDR3 region has 14 residues. V shed 1 base and J shed 8 bases, with 14 bases lying between them. The CDR3 reads CASSEGNAIVGYTF. CDR3 coding DNA: TGTGCCAGCAGTGAAGGAAACGCCATTGTGGGCTACACCTTC.

In this sample, this clonotype turned up many times. The V call is TRBV11-3, the J call TRBJ2-3, with a tentative D call TRBD2 (5 bases). Trimming took 0 bases from V and 8 from J, leaving 6 bases between them. This CDR3 comprises 12 residues. Germline V gives CDR1 SGHNT, CDR2 YENEEA. The CDR3: CASSLEDSTQYF. CDR3 nucleotides: TGTGCCAGCAGCTTAGAGGACTCTACGCAGTATTTT.

Points on this clonotype: The conserved phenylalanine or tryptophan is not found at the CDR3 terminus, so this likely reflects a read error. V and J are TRBV27 and TRBJ2-7, with D tentatively TRBD1 or TRBD2 (5 bases each). CDR1 MNHEY and CDR2 SMNVEV come from the germline V gene (reference sequence). This CDR3 spans 15 amino acids. The germline V and J ends were trimmed by 2 bases and 2 bases, with 13 bases remaining between them. The CDR3 DNA reads as TGTGCCAGCAGTTTAGGGACCCCCGCCCCCTACGAGCAGTACCTC. Translated, it gives CASSLGTPAPYEQYL.

This clonotype has ten or more counts. The V call is TRBV28, the J call TRBJ2-7, with 14 bases matching TRBD2. This CDR3 spans 19 amino acids. Trimming removed 3 bases from V and 3 bases from J; junction bases left unmatched: 13. CDR1 and CDR2 from the germline V gene are MDHEN and SYDVKM. For the CDR3, the DNA is TGTGCCAGCAGTTTGCTCGACCCTTGGACTAGCGGGAGGAACTACGAGCAGTACTTC. Protein sequence: CASSLLDPWTSGRNYEQYF.

The rearrangement joins TRBV19 to TRBJ1-4, with TRBD1 as a possible D gene (6 bases). The CDR3 runs 15 residues. V was pared by 6 bases and J by 8 bases, with 19 bases between. CDR1 is LNHDA, CDR2 SQIVND, per germline (reference sequence). In nucleotides, the CDR3 is TGTGCCAGTAGAACGGATGGACAGCGGGGCGAAAAACTGTTTTTT. Residues: CASRTDGQRGEKLFF.

This clonotype appeared many times. The chain carries TRBV5-1 and TRBJ2-2; 7 bases map to TRBD2. The CDR3 runs 14 residues. CDR1 is SGHRS and CDR2 is YFSETQ in the germline V gene. The ends lost 0 bases at V and 6 bases at J; junction bases unmatched: 2. The CDR3 bases are TGCGCCAGCAGCTTGGCTCTAGCGGCCGGGGAGCTGTTTTTT. This encodes CASSLALAAGELFF.